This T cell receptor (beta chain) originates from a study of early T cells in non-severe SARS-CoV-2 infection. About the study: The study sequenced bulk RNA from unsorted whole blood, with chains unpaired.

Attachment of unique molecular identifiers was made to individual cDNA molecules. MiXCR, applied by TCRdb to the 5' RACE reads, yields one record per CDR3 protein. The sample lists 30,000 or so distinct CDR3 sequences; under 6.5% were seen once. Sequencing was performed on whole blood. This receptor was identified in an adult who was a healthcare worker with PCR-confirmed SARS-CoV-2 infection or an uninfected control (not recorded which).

CDR3 sequence: CSHSTSSYNEQFF. CDR3 sequence (DNA): TGCAGTCACAGCACTAGCTCCTACAATGAGCAGTTCTTC. The J gene is TRBJ2-1, the V gene TRBV29-1; D is possibly TRBD2 (5 bases). Germline V CDR1 and CDR2: SQVTM, ANQGSEA. The CDR3 covers 13 residues.